This passage covers 30 T cell receptor beta chains from one sample sequenced in a study of shared clonotypes between healthy human individuals. The repertoire was sequenced with immunoSEQ multiplex PCR; TCRdb's copy has only in-frame clones and lacks some. The sample has 980,000 or so clones, more than 75% seen once. The sample was memory CD4+ T cells sorted from blood. The subset denotes: CD45RA-negative fraction. The receptors here all came from a man aged 18 to 35 in good health.

This clone was counted many times. The J gene is TRBJ2-2, the V gene TRBV6-1; D perhaps matches TRBD1 (8 bases). V lost 4 bases to trimming and J lost 7 bases, with 25 bases between them. Per the germline V gene, CDR1 is MNHNS and CDR2 is SASEGT. This CDR3 is 18 amino acids long. The CDR3 protein is CASSVREAGGFVSGELFF. CDR3 DNA sequence: TGTGCCAGCAGTGTACGGGAGGCAGGGGGCTTCGTCAGCGGGGAGCTGTTTTTT.

This clone was counted a few times. The junction and the germline gene differ at one end; a read error may be behind it. The chain uses TRBV7-7 and TRBJ2-2; TRBD2 matches 13 bases. The CDR3 runs to 16 residues. In germline, CDR1 is SSHAT, CDR2 FNYEAQ (reference sequence). CDR3 sequence reads: CASSRRTSGSPGELFF. CDR3 bases: TGTGCTAGCAGCCGCCGGACTAGCGGGAGCCCCGGGGAGCTGTTTTTT.

The J gene is TRBJ2-2, the V gene TRBV27; tentative D call: TRBD2 (6 bases). With 10 bases removed from V and 7 bases from J, the gap between germline ends came to 22 bases. CDR1 MNHEY and CDR2 SMNVEV come from the germline V gene (reference sequence). The CDR3 is made up of 15 amino acids. As DNA, the CDR3 is TGTGCCACCCACAGAGCGGGCGACCTGGGCGGGGAGCTGTTTTTT. Translating it yields CATHRAGDLGGELFF.

This clone was seen just once. The chain recombines TRBV15 with TRBJ2-7; 10 nucleotides agree with TRBD2. The CDR3 is made up of 16 amino acids. J was trimmed by 6 bases and V by 0 bases; bases with no gene match: 8. Germline CDR1 and CDR2: LNHNV and YYDKDF (reference sequence). In nucleotides, the CDR3 is TGTGCCACCAGCAGAGATCCGGCTAGCGGGGGCCTCGAGCAGTACTTC. It encodes CATSRDPASGGLEQYF.

The chain has TRBV10-3 and TRBJ2-1; a weak D match, TRBD2 (6 bases). Germline CDR1 reads ENHRY; CDR2 reads SYGVKD. CDR3 size: 14 residues. The V and J ends lost 11 bases and 8 bases respectively, with 22 bases between them. The CDR3: CASSSSTSFHEQFF. In DNA, the CDR3 is TGTGCCTCGTCGAGCTCTACTAGCTTCCATGAGCAGTTCTTC.

The genes are TRBV30 and TRBJ2-7, with 9 bases aligning to TRBD1. Germline CDR1 GTSNPN, CDR2 SVGIG (reference sequence). This CDR3 has 14 residues. V shed 3 bases and J 3 bases; nucleotides not matched to a gene: 6. The CDR3 DNA reads TGTGCCTGGAGGGGGACAGGGAACCGCTACGAGCAGTACTTC. This gives the protein CAWRGTGNRYEQYF.

The genes are TRBV10-2 and TRBJ1-1, with a tentative D call TRBD1 (6 bases). V shed 7 bases and J shed 8 bases, with 11 bases lying between them. The CDR3 is 11 residues long. Germline assignment: CDR1 WSHSY and CDR2 SAAADI. CDR3 protein: CASKYRAEAFF. CDR3 coding DNA: TGCGCCAGCAAATACAGGGCCGAAGCTTTCTTT.

This clone appeared a few times. The genes are TRBV21-1 and TRBJ2-7; the listed D gene, TRBD1, was not tested against the DNA. TRBV21-1 represents a pseudogene. CDR3 length: 19 amino acids. CDR3 sequence reads: CASSKARDRGTSSSYEQYF. CDR3 nucleotide sequence: TGTGCCAGCAGCAAAGCTCGGGACAGGGGGACGTCCAGCTCCTACGAGCAGTACTTC.

CDR3 loop: CASSSLVEQYF. The CDR3 region has the DNA TGTGCCAGCAGTTCCCTTGTAGAGCAGTACTTC. This chain uses TRBV6-9 with TRBJ2-5; D remains unclear. The CDR3 is 11 residues long. Germline assignment: CDR1 MNHGY and CDR2 SVAAGI. The V end lost 4 bases, the J end lost 11 bases, and 11 bases lay between the germline ends.

The chain couples TRBV10-3 to TRBJ1-1; 8 bases align to TRBD1. Trimming at V came to 5 bases and at J to 5 bases, leaving 7 bases not matched to a gene. The CDR3 has 14 residues. Germline-derived CDR1 and CDR2 are ENHRY and SYGVKD. The CDR3 reads CAISKQGVGTEAFF. The DNA for the CDR3 is TGTGCCATCAGTAAACAGGGGGTAGGGACTGAAGCTTTCTTT.

The rearrangement uses TRBV6-6 and TRBJ2-2, with 10 positions matching TRBD2. In germline, CDR1 is MNHNY, CDR2 SVGAGI (reference sequence). The J segment lost 7 bases and the V segment lost 5 bases, leaving 7 bases of the junction unmatched. The CDR3 is made up of 15 amino acids. The CDR3 region is CASSAQRGGHGELFF. As DNA, the CDR3 is TGTGCCAGCAGTGCCCAGCGGGGGGGCCACGGGGAGCTGTTTTTT.

V usage is TRBV29-1 and J usage is TRBJ2-1; D gene uncertain. V lost 7 bases and J lost 9, with 13 bases in between. Germline V lookup: CDR1 SQVTM, CDR2 ANQGSEA. This CDR3 has 11 amino acids. The CDR3 sequence is CSGTLTSEQFF. CDR3 nucleotides: TGCAGCGGCACCCTAACGAGTGAGCAGTTCTTC.

CDR3: CASSGRSGTNEKLFF. DNA of the CDR3: TGCGCCAGCAGCGGGCGGTCGGGAACTAATGAAAAACTGTTTTTT. The rearrangement links TRBV5-1 to TRBJ1-4; no clear D gene. CDR3 length: 15 amino acids. Germline CDR1 is SGHRS and CDR2 is YFSETQ. V lost 4 bases to trimming and J lost 1 base, with 11 bases between them.

The rearrangement links TRBV15 to TRBJ1-2, with a possible D match to TRBD1 (5 bases). CDR3 size: 14 residues. Germline values: CDR1 LNHNV, CDR2 YYDKDF (reference sequence). V was cut by 3 bases and J by 4 bases, with 12 bases left in between. The CDR3 coding sequence is TGTGCCACCAGCAGGAGCGGGACGGGCTATGGCTACACCTTC. It translates to CATSRSGTGYGYTF.

The V call is TRBV5-8, the J call TRBJ1-3; D remains ambiguous. The V gene's germline CDR1 is SGHTS and CDR2 YDEGEE. The V and J ends lost 4 bases and 0 bases respectively, with 11 bases between them. The CDR3 is 15 residues long. CDR3 bases: TGTGCCAGCAGCCTGCTGTGGGGCTCTGGAAACACCATATATTTT. It yields the protein CASSLLWGSGNTIYF.

This clone was observed at least ten times. In DNA form, the CDR3 reads TGTGCCACCAGCAGAGATCGTGGGCAGGGGGCGCCTGGCTACACCTTC. Protein: CATSRDRGQGAPGYTF. V and J are TRBV15 and TRBJ1-2, with 8 bases identical to TRBD1. Germline V gene sequence: CDR1 LNHNV, CDR2 YYDKDF (reference sequence). The CDR3 contains 16 residues. After removal of 0 bases from V and 7 bases from J, the junction contained 10 bases not matched to a gene.

This chain links TRBV27 with TRBJ2-7, with D perhaps matching TRBD1 (5 bases). Trimming cost V 5 bases and J 3 bases, with 11 bases left between them. The CDR3 sequence is 13 residues long. Per germline, CDR1 MNHEY and CDR2 SMNVEV (reference sequence). DNA for the CDR3: TGTGCCAGCAGTATAAAGGGGTTCTACGAGCAGTACTTC. Translating it yields CASSIKGFYEQYF.

The V and J genes are TRBV6-5 and TRBJ1-2; the D gene is possibly TRBD1 (5 bases). The CDR3 has 15 amino acids. V gave up 6 bases and J gave up 2 bases, with 16 bases separating them. Germline V gene data show CDR1 as MNHEY and CDR2 as SVGAGI. CDR3 DNA: TGTGCCAGCAGCATCGGCGGGGCGGTAAACTATGGCTACACCTTC. It is translated as CASSIGGAVNYGYTF.

CDR3 coding DNA: TGTGCCAGCAGTCCCCGGACTAGCAACCAGTTCTTC. Translation: CASSPRTSNQFF. This sequence joins TRBV28 and TRBJ2-1, with 8 bases fitting TRBD2. CDR3 length: 12 residues. Germline loops: CDR1 MDHEN, CDR2 SYDVKM. V lost 5 bases and J lost 13; bases outside the gene matches: 7.

V gene TRBV5-1 combines with J gene TRBJ2-2; a possible D gene is TRBD2 (6 bases). The V gene lost 6 bases and the J gene lost 6 bases, with 12 bases spanning the gap. CDR1 SGHRS and CDR2 YFSETQ come from the germline V gene. The CDR3 runs to 13 residues. The CDR3 loop is CASTSWGAGELFF. Written as DNA, the CDR3 is TGCGCCAGCACCTCCTGGGGGGCCGGGGAGCTGTTTTTT.

The genes are TRBV18 and TRBJ1-2; D is unresolved. V lost 6 bases and J 8 bases, leaving 19 bases between the germline ends. The length of the CDR3 is 14 residues. Looked up from germline, CDR1 is KGHSH and CDR2 is LQKENI. The CDR3 reads CASSFQSEGKGYTF. The CDR3 bases are TGTGCCAGCTCTTTTCAATCGGAAGGGAAGGGCTACACCTTC.

With respect to this clone: Distinct nucleotide sequences in the sample also encode this CDR3. The chain recombines TRBV5-1 with TRBJ2-3, with D possibly being TRBD2 (6 bases). The germline V and J ends were trimmed by 0 bases and 0 bases, with 8 bases remaining between them. The CDR3 is 15 amino acids. CDR1 is SGHRS, CDR2 YFSETQ, per germline. The CDR3 nucleotides read TGCGCCAGCAGCTTGGCCGGGGGAAGCACAGATACGCAGTATTTT. Translation gives CASSLAGGSTDTQYF.

The chain uses TRBV5-1 and TRBJ2-7; 9 positions agree with TRBD1. Germline values: CDR1 SGHRS, CDR2 YFSETQ. This CDR3 has 15 residues. V was clipped by 3 bases and J by 6 bases; unmatched bases: 10. The CDR3 DNA reads as TGCGCCAGCAGCTACACCGGGACAGGGAAAGGCGAGCAGTACTTC. This translates into CASSYTGTGKGEQYF. The whole variable domain, filled in from reference TRBV5-1 and TRBJ2-7, reads KAGVTQTPRYLIKTRGQQVTLSCSPISGHRSVSWYQQTPGQGLQFLFEYFSETQRNKGNFPGRFSGRQFSNSRSEMNVSTLELGDSALYLCASSYTGTGKGEQYFGPGTRLTVT.

Turning to this clone: Other nucleotide sequences from this sample produce the same CDR3. The chain couples TRBV18 to TRBJ1-3; no definite D call. The germline V gene has CDR1 KGHSH and CDR2 LQKENI. This CDR3 region has 11 residues. The ends were cut back, 3 bases at V and 7 bases at J, with 4 bases in the middle. CDR3 DNA sequence: TGTGCCAGCTCACCGGGCAACACCATATATTTT. As protein: CASSPGNTIYF. The complete variable domain, with remaining parts taken from reference TRBV18 and TRBJ1-3, reads NAGVMQNPRHLVRRRGQEARLRCSPMKGHSHVYWYRQLPEEGLKFMVYLQKENIIDESGMPKERFSAEFPKEGPSILRIQQVVRGDSAAYFCASSPGNTIYFGEGSWLTVV.

The chain has TRBV18 and TRBJ1-2, with 9 positions matching TRBD1. This CDR3 has 14 residues. From germline, CDR1 is KGHSH and CDR2 LQKENI. V dropped 4 bases and J dropped 5; count of bases not matched to a gene: 5. The CDR3 sequence: CASSREQGAYGYTF. The CDR3 DNA reads as TGTGCCAGCTCACGGGAACAGGGGGCGTATGGCTACACCTTC.

This rearrangement joins TRBV29-1 to TRBJ2-1; 9 positions agree with TRBD1. The ends lost 6 bases at V and 8 bases at J; junction bases unmatched: 11. The CDR3 runs 14 residues. Germline loops: CDR1 SQVTM, CDR2 ANQGSEA. The CDR3 sequence: CSVDRDRVSHEQFF. The CDR3 DNA sequence: TGCAGCGTAGACCGGGACAGGGTTTCTCATGAGCAGTTCTTC.

This chain links TRBV30 with TRBJ1-5; D uncertain. The germline V and J ends were trimmed by 0 bases and 2 bases, with 11 bases remaining between them. Germline assignment: CDR1 GTSNPN and CDR2 SVGIG (reference sequence). The CDR3 is made up of 15 amino acids. CDR3 sequence: CAWSVLAWGNQPQHF. The DNA of the CDR3 is TGTGCCTGGAGTGTACTGGCCTGGGGCAATCAGCCCCAGCATTTT. The variable domain in full, with the rest retrieved from reference TRBV30 and TRBJ1-5, is SQTIHQWPATLVQPVGSPLSLECTVEGTSNPNLYWYRQAAGRGLQLLFYSVGIGQISSEVPQNLSASRPQDRQFILSSKKLLLSDSGFYLCAWSVLAWGNQPQHFGDGTRLSIL.

The rearrangement uses TRBV5-6 and TRBJ2-4; D may correspond to TRBD1 or TRBD2 (5 bases each). The V end was cut by 3 bases, the J end by 8 bases, with 21 bases between. The CDR3 totals 16 residues. Germline CDR1 reads SGHDT; CDR2 reads YYEEEE. CDR3 in amino acids: CASSSGTDIATDIQYF. CDR3 in DNA: TGTGCCAGCAGCTCGGGGACCGACATAGCCACGGACATTCAGTACTTC.

The genes are TRBV10-3 and TRBJ1-6; D is possibly TRBD1 (6 bases). This CDR3 has 12 residues. CDR1 ENHRY and CDR2 SYGVKD come from the germline V gene. Trimming left V 11 bases short and J 7 bases short, with 12 bases between. CDR3 residues: CAAEGGNSPLHF. CDR3 coding DNA: TGTGCCGCCGAGGGGGGGAATTCACCCCTCCACTTT.

The chain recombines TRBV6-1 with TRBJ2-7; no clear D. Germline V gene lookup returns CDR1 MNHNS and CDR2 SASEGT. Trimming removed 7 bases at V and 5 bases at J, with 15 bases between. The CDR3 consists of 13 residues. CDR3 sequence reads: CASKIPKIDEQYF. For the CDR3, the DNA is TGTGCCAGCAAAATACCGAAGATCGACGAGCAGTACTTC.